These 8 T cell receptor beta chains share one sample of origin, sequenced in a study of T-cell reconstitution after alpha-beta-depleted transplantation in children. Library preparation (for TCRbeta) was performed with unique molecular identifiers. One entry per CDR3 protein, called by TCRdb with MiXCR from the PCR reads. The sample includes about 1,000,000 distinct CDR3 sequences, under 30% seen only once; the top ten take roughly 27%. Sequencing used PBMCs, mostly from graft donor cells, obtained 360 days after TCRalphabeta/CD19-depleted stem cell transplant. Receptors originate from a boy less than two years old who had a stem cell transplant for SCID, so the T cells may come from the graft donor.

This clonotype was detected a few times. V and J are TRBV6-1 and TRBJ2-6; D gene ambiguous. Germline CDR1 reads MNHNS; CDR2 reads SASEGT. This CDR3 is 15 amino acids long. V shed 5 bases and J shed 2 bases, with 10 bases lying between them. CDR3 region: CASSKGKTGANVLTF. The CDR3 DNA sequence: TGTGCCAGCAGTAAAGGGAAAACTGGGGCCAACGTCCTGACTTTC.

The V and J genes are TRBV12-3 or TRBV12-4 and TRBJ2-2; D perhaps matches TRBD1 (7 bases). The CDR3 is made up of 15 amino acids. V was shortened by 5 bases and J by 3 bases, with 13 bases between the two germline ends. The CDR3 sequence is CASSPQGEDTGELFF. The CDR3 DNA is TGTGCCAGCAGTCCCCAGGGGGAGGACACCGGGGAGCTGTTTTTT.

This clonotype was seen only a few times. The chain couples TRBV12-3 or TRBV12-4 to TRBJ1-4; D gene unclear. V was trimmed by 3 bases and J by 8 bases, leaving 13 bases between them. This CDR3 has 14 residues. The CDR3 region is CASSFRPGREKLFF. CDR3 DNA: TGTGCCAGCAGTTTTAGGCCAGGAAGAGAAAAACTGTTTTTT.

This chain uses TRBV4-1 with TRBJ2-7, with D possibly TRBD1 on 5 matching bases. Trimming shortened V by 0 bases and J by 3 bases, and 6 bases separated the two germline ends. This CDR3 spans 13 amino acids. CDR1 is MGHRA, CDR2 YSYEKL, per germline. CDR3 bases: TGCGCCAGCAGCCAAGAGGGGCACTACGAGCAGTACTTC. Its translation is CASSQEGHYEQYF.

The chain joins TRBV20-1 to TRBJ2-7; 7 bases are shared with TRBD1. The V gene end was trimmed by 4 bases and the J gene end by 0 bases; junction bases not matched to a gene: 6. CDR1 is DFQATT, CDR2 SNEGSKA, per germline (reference sequence). CDR3 size: 14 residues. CDR3 DNA sequence: TGCAGTGCTACATTCCGGGACAGCTCCTACGAGCAGTACTTC. It yields the protein CSATFRDSSYEQYF.

The gene calls are TRBV12-3 or TRBV12-4 and TRBJ1-5; D gene uncertain. The CDR3 runs 14 residues. V lost 3 bases to trimming and J lost 5 bases, with 11 bases between them. The DNA for the CDR3 is TGTGCCAGCAGTTTGGGCCACTCCCATCAGCCCCAGCATTTT. It translates to CASSLGHSHQPQHF.

This clonotype came up a few times. The chain recombines TRBV29-1 with TRBJ2-4, with D possibly being TRBD1 or TRBD2 (5 bases each). The CDR3 is 15 residues long. Per the germline V gene, CDR1 is SQVTM and CDR2 is ANQGSEA. V shed 4 bases and J shed 0 bases, with 13 bases lying between them. CDR3 sequence: CSVVRLGTAKNIQYF. The CDR3 DNA sequence: TGCAGCGTTGTTCGTCTCGGGACAGCCAAAAACATTCAGTACTTC.

The V call is TRBV24-1, the J call TRBJ2-7; tentative D call: TRBD1 (5 bases). Germline V gene sequence: CDR1 KGHDR, CDR2 SFDVKD. V lost 3 bases and J 3 bases, leaving 14 bases between the germline ends. The length of the CDR3 is 15 residues. The CDR3 sequence: CATSDTTVGGYEQYF. The CDR3 coding sequence is TGTGCCACCAGTGATACGACAGTCGGCGGCTACGAGCAGTACTTC.